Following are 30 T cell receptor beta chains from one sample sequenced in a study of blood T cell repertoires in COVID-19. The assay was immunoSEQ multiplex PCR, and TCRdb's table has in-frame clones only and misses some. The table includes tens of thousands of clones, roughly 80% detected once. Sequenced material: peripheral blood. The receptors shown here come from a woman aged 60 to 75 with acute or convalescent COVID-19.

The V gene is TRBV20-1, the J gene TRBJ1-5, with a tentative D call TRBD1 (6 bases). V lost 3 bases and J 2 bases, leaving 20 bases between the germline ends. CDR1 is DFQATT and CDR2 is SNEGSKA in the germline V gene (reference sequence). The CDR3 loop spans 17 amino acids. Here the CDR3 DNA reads TGCAGTGCTAGTGGGGGGCGAGGAACCTGGGGCAATCAGCCCCAGCATTTT. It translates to CSASGGRGTWGNQPQHF.

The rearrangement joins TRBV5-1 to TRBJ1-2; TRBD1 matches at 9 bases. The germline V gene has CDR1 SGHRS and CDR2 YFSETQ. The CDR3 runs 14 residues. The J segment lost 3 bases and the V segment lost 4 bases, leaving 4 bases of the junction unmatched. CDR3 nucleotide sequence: TGCGCCAGCAGCATCAGGGACAGGGACTATGGCTACACCTTC. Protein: CASSIRDRDYGYTF.

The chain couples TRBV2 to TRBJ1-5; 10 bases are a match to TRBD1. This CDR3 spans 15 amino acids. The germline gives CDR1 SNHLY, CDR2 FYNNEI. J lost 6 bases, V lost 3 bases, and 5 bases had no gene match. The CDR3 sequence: CASSDRTGGGQPQHF. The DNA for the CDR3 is TGTGCCAGCAGTGACCGGACAGGGGGAGGTCAGCCCCAGCATTTT. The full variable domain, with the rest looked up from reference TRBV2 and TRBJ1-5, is EPEVTQTPSHQVTQMGQEVILRCVPISNHLYFYWYRQILGQKVEFLVSFYNNEISEKSEIFDDQFSVERPDGSNFTLKIRSTKLEDSAMYFCASSDRTGGGQPQHFGDGTRLSIL.

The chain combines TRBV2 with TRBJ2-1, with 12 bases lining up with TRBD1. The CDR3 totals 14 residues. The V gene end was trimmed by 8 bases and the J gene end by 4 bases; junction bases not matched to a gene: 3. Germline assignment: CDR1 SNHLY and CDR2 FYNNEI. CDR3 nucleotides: TGTGCCAGCGGGACAGGGGGCCGTTACAATGAGCAGTTCTTC. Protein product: CASGTGGRYNEQFF. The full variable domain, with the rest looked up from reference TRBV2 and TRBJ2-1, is EPEVTQTPSHQVTQMGQEVILRCVPISNHLYFYWYRQILGQKVEFLVSFYNNEISEKSEIFDDQFSVERPDGSNFTLKIRSTKLEDSAMYFCASGTGGRYNEQFFGPGTRLTVL.

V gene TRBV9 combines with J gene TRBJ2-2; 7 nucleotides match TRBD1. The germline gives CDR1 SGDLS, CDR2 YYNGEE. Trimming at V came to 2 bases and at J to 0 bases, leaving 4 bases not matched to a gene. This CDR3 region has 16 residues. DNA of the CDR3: TGTGCCAGCAGCGTTCGACAGGGATCGAACACCGGGGAGCTGTTTTTT. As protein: CASSVRQGSNTGELFF.

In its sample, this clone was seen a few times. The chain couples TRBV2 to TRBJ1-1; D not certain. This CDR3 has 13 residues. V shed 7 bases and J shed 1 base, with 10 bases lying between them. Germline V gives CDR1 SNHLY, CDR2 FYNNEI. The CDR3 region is CASNFEKNTEAFF. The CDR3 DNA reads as TGTGCCAGCAACTTTGAAAAGAACACTGAAGCTTTCTTT.

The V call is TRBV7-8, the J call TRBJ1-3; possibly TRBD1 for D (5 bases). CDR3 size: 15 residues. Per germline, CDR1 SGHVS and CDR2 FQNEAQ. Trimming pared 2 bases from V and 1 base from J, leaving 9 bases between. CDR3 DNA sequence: TGTGCCAGCAGCTTACCCGGGGGATCTGGAAACACCATATATTTT. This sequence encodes CASSLPGGSGNTIYF. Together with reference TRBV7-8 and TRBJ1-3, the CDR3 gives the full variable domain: GAGVSQSPRYKVAKRGQDVALRCDPISGHVSLFWYQQALGQGPEFLTYFQNEAQLDKSGLPSDRFFAERPEGSVSTLKIQRTQQEDSAVYLCASSLPGGSGNTIYFGEGSWLTVV.

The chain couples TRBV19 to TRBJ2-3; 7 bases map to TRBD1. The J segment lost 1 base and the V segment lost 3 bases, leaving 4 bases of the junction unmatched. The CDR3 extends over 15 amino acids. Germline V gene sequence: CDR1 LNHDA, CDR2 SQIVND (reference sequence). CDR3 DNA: TGTGCCAGTAGTATTCGACAGGGAGGCACAGATACGCAGTATTTT. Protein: CASSIRQGGTDTQYF. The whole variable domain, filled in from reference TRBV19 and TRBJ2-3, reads DGGITQSPKYLFRKEGQNVTLSCEQNLNHDAMYWYRQDPGQGLRLIYYSQIVNDFQKGDIAEGYSVSREKKESFPLTVTSAQKNPTAFYLCASSIRQGGTDTQYFGPGTRLTVL.

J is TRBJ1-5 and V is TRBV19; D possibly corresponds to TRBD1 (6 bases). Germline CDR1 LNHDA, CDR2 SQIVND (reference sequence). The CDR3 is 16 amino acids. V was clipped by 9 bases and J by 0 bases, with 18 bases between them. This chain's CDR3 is CASRFKTGNSNQPQHF. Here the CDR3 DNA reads TGTGCCAGCCGTTTTAAGACAGGTAATAGCAATCAGCCCCAGCATTTT.

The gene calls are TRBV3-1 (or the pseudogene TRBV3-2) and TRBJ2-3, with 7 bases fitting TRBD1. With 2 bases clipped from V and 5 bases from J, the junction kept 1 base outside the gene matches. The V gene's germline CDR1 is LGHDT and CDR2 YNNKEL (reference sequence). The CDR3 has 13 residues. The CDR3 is CASSQRDRDTQYF. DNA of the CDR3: TGTGCCAGCAGCCAAAGGGACAGAGATACGCAGTATTTT.

The CDR3 loop is CASTPAGGGNTEAFF. The CDR3 bases are TGTGCCAGCACTCCCGCGGGGGGAGGGAACACTGAAGCTTTCTTT. This chain joins TRBV28 and TRBJ1-1; TRBD1 might be the D (5 bases). Per the germline V gene, CDR1 is MDHEN and CDR2 is SYDVKM. CDR3 length: 15 amino acids. V was clipped by 7 bases and J by 1 base, with 16 bases between them.

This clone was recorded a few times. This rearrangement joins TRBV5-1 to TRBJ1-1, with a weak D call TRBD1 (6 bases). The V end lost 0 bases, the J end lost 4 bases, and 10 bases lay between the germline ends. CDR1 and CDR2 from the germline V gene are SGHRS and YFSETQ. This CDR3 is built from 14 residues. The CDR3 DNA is TGCGCCAGCAGCTTGGCCAACAGGGTCACTGAAGCTTTCTTT. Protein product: CASSLANRVTEAFF. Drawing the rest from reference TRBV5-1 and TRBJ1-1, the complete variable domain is KAGVTQTPRYLIKTRGQQVTLSCSPISGHRSVSWYQQTPGQGLQFLFEYFSETQRNKGNFPGRFSGRQFSNSRSEMNVSTLELGDSALYLCASSLANRVTEAFFGQGTRLTVV.

The chain's CDR3 is CATSEGGLAGIVKQFF. The CDR3 bases are TGTGCCACCAGTGAGGGGGGACTAGCGGGGATAGTGAAGCAGTTCTTC. The chain carries TRBV24-1 and TRBJ2-1; TRBD2 matches 13 bases. CDR1 and CDR2 from the germline V gene are KGHDR and SFDVKD. This CDR3 has 16 amino acids. V was clipped by 4 bases and J by 11 bases; unmatched bases: 10.

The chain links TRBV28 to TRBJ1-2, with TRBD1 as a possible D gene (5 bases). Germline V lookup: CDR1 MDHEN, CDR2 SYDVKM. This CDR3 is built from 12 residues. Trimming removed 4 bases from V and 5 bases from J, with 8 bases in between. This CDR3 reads CASSSGQYGYTF. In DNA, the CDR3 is TGTGCCAGCAGTTCCGGACAATATGGCTACACCTTC.

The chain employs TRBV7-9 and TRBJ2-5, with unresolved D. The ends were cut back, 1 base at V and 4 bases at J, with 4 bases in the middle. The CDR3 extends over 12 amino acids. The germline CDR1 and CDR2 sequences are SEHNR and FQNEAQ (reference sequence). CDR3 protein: CASSLGPETQYF. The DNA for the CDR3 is TGTGCCAGCAGCTTAGGGCCAGAGACCCAGTACTTC.

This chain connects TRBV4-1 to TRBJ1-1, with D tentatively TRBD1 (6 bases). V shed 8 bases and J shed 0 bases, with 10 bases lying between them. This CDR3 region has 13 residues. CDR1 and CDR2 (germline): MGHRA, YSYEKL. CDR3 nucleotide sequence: TGCGCCAGCCGACAGGACATGAACACTGAAGCTTTCTTT. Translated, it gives CASRQDMNTEAFF.

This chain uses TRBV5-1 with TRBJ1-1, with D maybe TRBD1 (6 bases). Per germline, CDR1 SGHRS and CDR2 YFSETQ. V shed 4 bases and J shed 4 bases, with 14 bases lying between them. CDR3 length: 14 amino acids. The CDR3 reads CASSPPGTSTEAFF. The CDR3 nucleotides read TGCGCCAGCAGCCCGCCCGGGACATCCACTGAAGCTTTCTTT. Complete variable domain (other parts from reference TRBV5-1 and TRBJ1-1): KAGVTQTPRYLIKTRGQQVTLSCSPISGHRSVSWYQQTPGQGLQFLFEYFSETQRNKGNFPGRFSGRQFSNSRSEMNVSTLELGDSALYLCASSPPGTSTEAFFGQGTRLTVV.

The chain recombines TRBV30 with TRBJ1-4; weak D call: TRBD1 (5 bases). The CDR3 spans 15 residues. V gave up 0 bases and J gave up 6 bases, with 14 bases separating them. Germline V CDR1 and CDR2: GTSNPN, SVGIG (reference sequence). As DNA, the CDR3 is TGTGCCTGGAGTGTAAGGTTGGGACTCGATGAAAAACTGTTTTTT. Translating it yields CAWSVRLGLDEKLFF.

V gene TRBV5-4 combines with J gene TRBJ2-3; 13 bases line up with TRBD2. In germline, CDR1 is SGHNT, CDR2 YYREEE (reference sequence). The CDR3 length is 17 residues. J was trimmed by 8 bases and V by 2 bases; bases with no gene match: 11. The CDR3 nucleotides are TGTGCCAGCAGCTTAAGGACTAGCGGGAGCAGAGGCGGTACGCAGTATTTT. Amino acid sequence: CASSLRTSGSRGGTQYF.

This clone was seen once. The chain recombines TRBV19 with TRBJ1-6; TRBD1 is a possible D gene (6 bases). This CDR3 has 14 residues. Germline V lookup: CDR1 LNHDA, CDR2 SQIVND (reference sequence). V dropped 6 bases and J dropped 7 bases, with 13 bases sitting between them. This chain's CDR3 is CASRSGTLNSPLHF. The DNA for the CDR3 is TGTGCCAGTAGATCCGGGACACTGAATTCACCCCTCCACTTT.

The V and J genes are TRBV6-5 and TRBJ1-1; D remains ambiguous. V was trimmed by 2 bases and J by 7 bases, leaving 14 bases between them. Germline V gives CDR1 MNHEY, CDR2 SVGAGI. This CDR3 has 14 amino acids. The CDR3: CASSYASGSREAFF. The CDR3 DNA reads TGTGCCAGCAGTTACGCCTCGGGGAGTCGTGAAGCTTTCTTT.

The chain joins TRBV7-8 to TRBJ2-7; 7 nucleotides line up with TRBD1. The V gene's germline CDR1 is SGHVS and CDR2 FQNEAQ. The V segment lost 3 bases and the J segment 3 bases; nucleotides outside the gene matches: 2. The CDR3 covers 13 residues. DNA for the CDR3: TGTGCCAGCAGCTTCCGGGACAGCTACGAGCAGTACTTC. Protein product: CASSFRDSYEQYF.

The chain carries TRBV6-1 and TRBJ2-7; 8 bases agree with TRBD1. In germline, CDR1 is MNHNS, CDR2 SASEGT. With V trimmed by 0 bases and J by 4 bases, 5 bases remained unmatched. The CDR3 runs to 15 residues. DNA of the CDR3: TGTGCCAGCAGTGAAGCGCGGACAGGGCTGTACGAGCAGTACTTC. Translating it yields CASSEARTGLYEQYF.

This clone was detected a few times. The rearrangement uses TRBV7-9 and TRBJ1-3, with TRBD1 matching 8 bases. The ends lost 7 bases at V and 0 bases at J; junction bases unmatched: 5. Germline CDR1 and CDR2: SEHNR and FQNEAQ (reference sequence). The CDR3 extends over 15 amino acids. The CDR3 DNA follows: TGTGCCAGCACCCGACAGGGGAGCTCTGGAAACACCATATATTTT. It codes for CASTRQGSSGNTIYF.

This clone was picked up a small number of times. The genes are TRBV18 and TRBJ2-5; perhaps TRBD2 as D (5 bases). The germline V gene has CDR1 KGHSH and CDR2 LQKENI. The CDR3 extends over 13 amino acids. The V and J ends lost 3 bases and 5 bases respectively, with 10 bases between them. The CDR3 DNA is TGTGCCAGCTCACCCGGGGTGAGGGAGACCCAGTACTTC. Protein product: CASSPGVRETQYF.

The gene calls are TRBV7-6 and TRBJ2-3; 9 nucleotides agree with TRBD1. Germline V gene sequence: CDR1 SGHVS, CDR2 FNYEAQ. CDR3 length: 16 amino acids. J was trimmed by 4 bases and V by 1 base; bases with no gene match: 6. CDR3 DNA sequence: TGTGCCAGCAGCTTAGGGGGGACAGGGCAGGCAGATACGCAGTATTTT. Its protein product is CASSLGGTGQADTQYF. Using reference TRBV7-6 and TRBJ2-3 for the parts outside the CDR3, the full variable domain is GAGVSQSPRYKVTKRGQDVALRCDPISGHVSLYWYRQALGQGPEFLTYFNYEAQQDKSGLPNDRFSAERPEGSISTLTIQRTEQRDSAMYRCASSLGGTGQADTQYFGPGTRLTVL.

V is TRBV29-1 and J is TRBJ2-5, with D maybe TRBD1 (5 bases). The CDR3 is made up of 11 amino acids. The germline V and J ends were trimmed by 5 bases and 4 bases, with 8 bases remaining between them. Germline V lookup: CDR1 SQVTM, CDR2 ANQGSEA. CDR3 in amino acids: CSVQGSETQYF. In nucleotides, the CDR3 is TGCAGCGTTCAGGGTTCAGAGACCCAGTACTTC.

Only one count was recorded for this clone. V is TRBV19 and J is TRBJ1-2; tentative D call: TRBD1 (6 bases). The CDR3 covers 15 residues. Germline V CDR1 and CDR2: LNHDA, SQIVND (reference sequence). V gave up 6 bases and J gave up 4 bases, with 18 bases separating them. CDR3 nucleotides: TGTGCCAGTAGATCAGGACAGTCGGTTTCCTATGGCTACACCTTC. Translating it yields CASRSGQSVSYGYTF.

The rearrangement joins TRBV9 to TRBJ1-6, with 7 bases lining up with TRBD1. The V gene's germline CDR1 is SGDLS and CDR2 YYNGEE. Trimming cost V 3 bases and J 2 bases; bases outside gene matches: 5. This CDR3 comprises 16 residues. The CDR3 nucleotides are TGTGCCAGCAGCGGACAGGGAGGCACCTATAATTCACCCCTCCACTTT. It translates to CASSGQGGTYNSPLHF.

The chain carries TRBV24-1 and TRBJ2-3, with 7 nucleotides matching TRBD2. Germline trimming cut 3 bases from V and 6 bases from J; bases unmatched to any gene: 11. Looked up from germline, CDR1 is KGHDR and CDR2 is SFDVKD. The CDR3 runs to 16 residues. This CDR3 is CATSDPSGDRMDTQYF. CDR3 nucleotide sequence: TGTGCCACCAGTGATCCTAGCGGAGATAGGATGGATACGCAGTATTTT.